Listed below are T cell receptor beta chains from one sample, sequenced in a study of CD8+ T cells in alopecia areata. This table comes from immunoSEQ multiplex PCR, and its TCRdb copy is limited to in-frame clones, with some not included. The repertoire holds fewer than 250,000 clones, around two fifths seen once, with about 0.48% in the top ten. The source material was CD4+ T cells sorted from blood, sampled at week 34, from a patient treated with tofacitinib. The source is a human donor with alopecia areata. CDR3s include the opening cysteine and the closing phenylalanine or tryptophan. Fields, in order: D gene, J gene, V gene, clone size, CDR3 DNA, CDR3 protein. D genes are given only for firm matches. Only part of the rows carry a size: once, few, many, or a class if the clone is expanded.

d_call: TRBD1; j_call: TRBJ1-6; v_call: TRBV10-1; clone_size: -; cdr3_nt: TGCGCCAGCAGCGGACAGGGAAATAATTCACCCCTCCACTTT; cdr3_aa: CASSGQGNNSPLHF
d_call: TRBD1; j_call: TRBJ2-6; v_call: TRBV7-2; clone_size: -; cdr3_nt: TGTGCCAGCAGCATCCGACAGGGACCCTCTGGGGCCAACGTCCTGACTTTC; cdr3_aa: CASSIRQGPSGANVLTF
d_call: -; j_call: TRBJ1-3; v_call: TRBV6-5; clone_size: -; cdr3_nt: TGTGCCAGCAGGGCGGTTGCGGGAAACACCATATATTTT; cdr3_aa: CASRAVAGNTIYF
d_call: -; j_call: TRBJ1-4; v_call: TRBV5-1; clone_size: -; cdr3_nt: TGCGCCAGCAGCCCGGGACGGTATAATGAAAAACTGTTTTTT; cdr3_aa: CASSPGRYNEKLFF
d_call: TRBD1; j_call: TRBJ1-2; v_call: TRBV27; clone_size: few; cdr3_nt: TGTGCCAGCAGTTCACAGGGGGGCTATGGCTACACCTTC; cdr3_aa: CASSSQGGYGYTF
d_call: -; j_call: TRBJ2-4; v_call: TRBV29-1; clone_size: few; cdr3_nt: TGCAGCGCCTCCAGCCCCCGGGCCAAAAACATTCAGTACTTC; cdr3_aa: CSASSPRAKNIQYF
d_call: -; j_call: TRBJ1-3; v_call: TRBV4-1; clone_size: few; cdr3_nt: TGTGCCAGCAGCCAAGAAAGGGTCTCTGGAAACACCATATATTTT; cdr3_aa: CASSQERVSGNTIYF
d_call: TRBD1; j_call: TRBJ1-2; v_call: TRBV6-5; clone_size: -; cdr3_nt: TGTGCCAGCAGTTACAAGAGGACAGGCAGTGGTGGCTACACCTTC; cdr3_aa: CASSYKRTGSGGYTF
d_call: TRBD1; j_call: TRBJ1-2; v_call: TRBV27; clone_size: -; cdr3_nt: TGTGCCAGCAGCCACGGGACAGGCGGGGGCTACACCTTC; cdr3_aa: CASSHGTGGGYTF
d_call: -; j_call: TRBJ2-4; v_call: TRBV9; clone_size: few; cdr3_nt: TGTGCCAGCAGCTCCGCGGTAGGTTCCGGAAACATTCAGTACTTC; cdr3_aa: CASSSAVGSGNIQYF
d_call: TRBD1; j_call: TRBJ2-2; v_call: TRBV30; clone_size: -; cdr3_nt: TGTGCCTGGAGGGGGCAGGGGGCCACCGGGGAGCTGTTTTTT; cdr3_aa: CAWRGQGATGELFF
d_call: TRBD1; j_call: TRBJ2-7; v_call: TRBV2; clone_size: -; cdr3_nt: TGTGCCAGCAGAGCGACAGGGACCACCTACGAGCAGTACTTC; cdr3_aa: CASRATGTTYEQYF
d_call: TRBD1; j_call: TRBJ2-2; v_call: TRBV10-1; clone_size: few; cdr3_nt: TGCGCCAGCAAAAGGGACAGGACTAACACCGGGGAGCTGTTTTTT; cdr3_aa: CASKRDRTNTGELFF
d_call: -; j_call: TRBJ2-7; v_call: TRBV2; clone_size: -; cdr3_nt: TGTGCCAGCATGAAGGAGGCAGTCGGTGAGTCCTACGAGCAGTACTTC; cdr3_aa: CASMKEAVGESYEQYF
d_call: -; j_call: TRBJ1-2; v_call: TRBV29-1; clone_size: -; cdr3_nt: TGCAGCGTTGAAGTTCGGGGGGGAGATGGCTATGGCTACACCTTC; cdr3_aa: CSVEVRGGDGYGYTF
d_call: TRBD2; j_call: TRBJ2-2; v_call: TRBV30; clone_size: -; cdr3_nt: TGTGCCTGGGGACTAGCGGGGGCGAACACCGGGGAGCTGTTTTTT; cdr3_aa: CAWGLAGANTGELFF
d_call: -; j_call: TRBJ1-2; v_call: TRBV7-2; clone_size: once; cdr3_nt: TGTGCCAGCAGCTTATCAGGGCCGTATGGCTACACCTTC; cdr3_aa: CASSLSGPYGYTF
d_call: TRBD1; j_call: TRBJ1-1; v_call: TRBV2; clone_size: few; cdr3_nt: TGTGCCAGCAGAAAAAGACAGGGGATCACTGAAGCTTTCTTT; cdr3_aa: CASRKRQGITEAFF
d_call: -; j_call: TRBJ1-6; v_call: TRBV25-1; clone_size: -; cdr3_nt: TGTGCCAGCAGTGAAAATGTGGGTTCACCCCTCCACTTT; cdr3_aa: CASSENVGSPLHF
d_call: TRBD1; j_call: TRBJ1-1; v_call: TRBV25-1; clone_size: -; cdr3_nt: TGTGCCAGCAGTGAACCATTGGGACAGTCGAACACTGAAGCTTTCTTT; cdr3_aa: CASSEPLGQSNTEAFF
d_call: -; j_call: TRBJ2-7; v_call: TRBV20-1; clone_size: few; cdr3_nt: TGCAGTGCTAGGCTTGCGTACGAGCAGTACTTC; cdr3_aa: CSARLAYEQYF
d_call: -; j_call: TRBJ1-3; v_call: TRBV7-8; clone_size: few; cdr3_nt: TGTGCCAGCAGCCAATCCCACTCTGGAAACACCATATATTTT; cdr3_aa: CASSQSHSGNTIYF
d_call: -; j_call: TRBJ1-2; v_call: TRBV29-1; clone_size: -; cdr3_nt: TGCAGCGTTGAACAGACAGTCCTCTATGGCTACACCTTC; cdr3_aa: CSVEQTVLYGYTF
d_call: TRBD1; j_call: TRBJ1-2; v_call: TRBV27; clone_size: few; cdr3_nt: TGTGCCAGCAGTTCCCGGACAGGGATTGGCGGCTACACCTTC; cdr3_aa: CASSSRTGIGGYTF